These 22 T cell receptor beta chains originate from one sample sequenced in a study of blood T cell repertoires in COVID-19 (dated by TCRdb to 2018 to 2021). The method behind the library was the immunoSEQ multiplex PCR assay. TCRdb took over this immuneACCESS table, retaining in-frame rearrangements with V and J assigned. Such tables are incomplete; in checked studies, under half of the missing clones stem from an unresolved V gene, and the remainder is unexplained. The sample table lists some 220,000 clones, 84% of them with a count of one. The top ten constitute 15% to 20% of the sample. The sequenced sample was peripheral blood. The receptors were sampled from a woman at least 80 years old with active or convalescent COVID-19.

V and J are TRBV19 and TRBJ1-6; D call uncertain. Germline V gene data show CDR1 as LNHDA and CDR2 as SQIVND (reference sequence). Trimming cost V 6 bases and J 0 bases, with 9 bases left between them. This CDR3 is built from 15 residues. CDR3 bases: TGTGCCAGTAGACTAGATTCCTCCTATAATTCACCCCTCCACTTT. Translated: CASRLDSSYNSPLHF. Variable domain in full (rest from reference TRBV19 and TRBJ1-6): DGGITQSPKYLFRKEGQNVTLSCEQNLNHDAMYWYRQDPGQGLRLIYYSQIVNDFQKGDIAEGYSVSREKKESFPLTVTSAQKNPTAFYLCASRLDSSYNSPLHFGNGTRLTVT.

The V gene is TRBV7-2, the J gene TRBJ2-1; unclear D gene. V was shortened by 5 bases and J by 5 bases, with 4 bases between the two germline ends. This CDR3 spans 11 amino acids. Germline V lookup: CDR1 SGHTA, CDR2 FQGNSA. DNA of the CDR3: TGTGCCAGCAGCAGCAACAATGAGCAGTTCTTC. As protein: CASSSNNEQFF.

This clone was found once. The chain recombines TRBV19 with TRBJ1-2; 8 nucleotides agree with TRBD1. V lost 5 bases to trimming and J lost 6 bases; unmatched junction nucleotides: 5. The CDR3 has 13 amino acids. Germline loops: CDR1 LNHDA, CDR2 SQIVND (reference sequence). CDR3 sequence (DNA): TGTGCCAGTAGTCGACAGGGGTATAATGGCTACACCTTC. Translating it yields CASSRQGYNGYTF.

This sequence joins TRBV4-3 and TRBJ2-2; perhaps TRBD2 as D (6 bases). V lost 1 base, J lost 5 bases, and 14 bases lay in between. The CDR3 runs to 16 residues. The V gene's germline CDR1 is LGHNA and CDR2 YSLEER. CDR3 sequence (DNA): TGCGCCAGCAGCCAAGGGCCCGCGGGGCGTACCGGGGAGCTGTTTTTT. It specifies CASSQGPAGRTGELFF.

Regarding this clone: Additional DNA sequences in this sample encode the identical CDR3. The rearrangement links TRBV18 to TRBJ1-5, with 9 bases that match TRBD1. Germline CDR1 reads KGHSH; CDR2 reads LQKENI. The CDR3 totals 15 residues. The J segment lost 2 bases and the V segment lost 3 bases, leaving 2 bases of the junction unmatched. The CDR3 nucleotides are TGTGCCAGCTCACCGGACAGGGGTGGCAATCAGCCCCAGCATTTT. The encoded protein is CASSPDRGGNQPQHF.

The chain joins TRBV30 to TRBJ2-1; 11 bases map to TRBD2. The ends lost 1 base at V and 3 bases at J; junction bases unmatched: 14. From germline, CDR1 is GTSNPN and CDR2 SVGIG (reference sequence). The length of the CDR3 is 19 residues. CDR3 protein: CAWSAGLAVRERFYNEQFF. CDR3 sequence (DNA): TGTGCCTGGAGTGCGGGACTAGCGGTTCGGGAGCGATTCTACAATGAGCAGTTCTTC.

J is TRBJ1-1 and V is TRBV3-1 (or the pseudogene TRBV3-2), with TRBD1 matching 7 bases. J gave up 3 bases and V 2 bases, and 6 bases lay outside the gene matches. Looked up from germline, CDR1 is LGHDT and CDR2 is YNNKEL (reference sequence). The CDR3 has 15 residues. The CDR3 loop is CASSQYQGVDTEAFF. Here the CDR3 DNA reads TGTGCCAGCAGCCAATACCAGGGGGTGGACACTGAAGCTTTCTTT.

CDR3 bases: TGTGCCAGCAGCCTACTAGGAACAGGGGCGCAGTATTTT. Translation: CASSLLGTGAQYF. The rearrangement uses TRBV11-3 and TRBJ2-3; 7 bases fit TRBD1. There are 13 residues in the CDR3. Unmatched junction bases numbered 9, after V lost 5 bases and J lost 10 bases. Germline CDR1 SGHNT, CDR2 YENEEA.

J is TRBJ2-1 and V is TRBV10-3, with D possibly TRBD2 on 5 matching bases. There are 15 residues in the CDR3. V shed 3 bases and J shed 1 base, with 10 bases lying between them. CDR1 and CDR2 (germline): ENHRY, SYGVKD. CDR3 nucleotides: TGTGCCATCAGTGAACTTCGCGGGTCCTACAATGAGCAGTTCTTC. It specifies CAISELRGSYNEQFF.

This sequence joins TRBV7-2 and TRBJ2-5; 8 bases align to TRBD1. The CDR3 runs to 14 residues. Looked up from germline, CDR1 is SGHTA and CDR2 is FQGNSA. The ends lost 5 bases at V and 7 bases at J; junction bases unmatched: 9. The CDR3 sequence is CASSTRTGIGTQYF. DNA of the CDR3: TGTGCCAGCAGCACCCGGACAGGGATTGGGACCCAGTACTTC.

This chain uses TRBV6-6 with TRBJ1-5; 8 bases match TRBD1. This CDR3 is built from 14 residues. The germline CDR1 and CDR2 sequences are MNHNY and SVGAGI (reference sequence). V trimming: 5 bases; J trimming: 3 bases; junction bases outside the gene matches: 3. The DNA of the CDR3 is TGTGCCAGCAGTCGACAGGGGATCAATCAGCCCCAGCATTTT. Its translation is CASSRQGINQPQHF.

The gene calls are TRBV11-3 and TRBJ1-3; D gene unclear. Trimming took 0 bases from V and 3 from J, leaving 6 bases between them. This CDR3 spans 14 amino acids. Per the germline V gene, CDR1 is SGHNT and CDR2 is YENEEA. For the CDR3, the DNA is TGTGCCAGCAGCTTAGACTCGGTTGGAAACACCATATATTTT. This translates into CASSLDSVGNTIYF.

This CDR3 reads CASSLDRGYTIYF. CDR3 bases: TGTGCCAGCAGCCTGGACAGGGGATACACCATATATTTT. The genes are TRBV7-2 and TRBJ1-3, with TRBD1 matching over 9 bases. The CDR3 length is 13 residues. Germline V lookup: CDR1 SGHTA, CDR2 FQGNSA. After removal of 5 bases from V and 8 bases from J, the junction contained 4 bases not matched to a gene.

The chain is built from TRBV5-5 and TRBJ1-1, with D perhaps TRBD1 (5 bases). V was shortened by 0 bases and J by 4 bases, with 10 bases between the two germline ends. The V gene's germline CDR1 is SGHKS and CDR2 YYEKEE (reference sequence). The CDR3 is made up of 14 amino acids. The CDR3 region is CASSLVTDSTEAFF. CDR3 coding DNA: TGTGCCAGCAGCTTGGTAACCGACAGCACTGAAGCTTTCTTT.

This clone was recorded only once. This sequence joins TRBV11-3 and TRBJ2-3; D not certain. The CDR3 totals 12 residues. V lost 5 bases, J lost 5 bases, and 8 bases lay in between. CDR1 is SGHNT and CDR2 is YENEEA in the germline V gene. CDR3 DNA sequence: TGTGCCAGCAGCCTTGGGCGAGATACGCAGTATTTT. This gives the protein CASSLGRDTQYF.

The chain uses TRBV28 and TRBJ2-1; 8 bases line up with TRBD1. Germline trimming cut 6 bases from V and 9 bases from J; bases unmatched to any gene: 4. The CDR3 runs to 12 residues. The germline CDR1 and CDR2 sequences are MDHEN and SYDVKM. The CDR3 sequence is CASSSGGSEQFF. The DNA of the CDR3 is TGTGCCAGCAGCTCAGGGGGCAGTGAGCAGTTCTTC.

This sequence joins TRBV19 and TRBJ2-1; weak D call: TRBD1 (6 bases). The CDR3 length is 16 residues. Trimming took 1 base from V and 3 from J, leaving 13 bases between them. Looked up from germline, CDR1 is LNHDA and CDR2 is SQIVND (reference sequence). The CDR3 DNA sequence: TGTGCCAGTAGTATAGTTTACAGGGAATACTACAATGAGCAGTTCTTC. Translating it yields CASSIVYREYYNEQFF. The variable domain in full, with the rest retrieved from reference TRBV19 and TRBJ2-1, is DGGITQSPKYLFRKEGQNVTLSCEQNLNHDAMYWYRQDPGQGLRLIYYSQIVNDFQKGDIAEGYSVSREKKESFPLTVTSAQKNPTAFYLCASSIVYREYYNEQFFGPGTRLTVL.

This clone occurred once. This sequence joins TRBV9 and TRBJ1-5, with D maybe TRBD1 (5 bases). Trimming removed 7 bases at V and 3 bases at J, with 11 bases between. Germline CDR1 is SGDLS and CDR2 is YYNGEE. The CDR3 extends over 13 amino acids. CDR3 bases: TGTGCCAGCGGGGCAGACGACAATCAGCCCCAGCATTTT. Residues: CASGADDNQPQHF.

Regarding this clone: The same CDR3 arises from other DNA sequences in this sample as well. CDR3 sequence: CASSYDSGNTIYF. CDR3 DNA sequence: TGTGCCAGCAGTTACGACTCAGGAAACACCATATATTTT. The chain uses TRBV6-5 and TRBJ1-3, with D hard to call. Germline CDR1 and CDR2: MNHEY and SVGAGI. The V and J ends lost 2 bases and 4 bases respectively, with 6 bases between them. This CDR3 spans 13 amino acids.

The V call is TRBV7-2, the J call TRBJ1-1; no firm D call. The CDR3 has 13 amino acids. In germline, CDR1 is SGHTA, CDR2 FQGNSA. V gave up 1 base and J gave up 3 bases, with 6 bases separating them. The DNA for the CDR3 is TGTGCCAGCAGCTTAGACTACTACACTGAAGCTTTCTTT. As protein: CASSLDYYTEAFF.

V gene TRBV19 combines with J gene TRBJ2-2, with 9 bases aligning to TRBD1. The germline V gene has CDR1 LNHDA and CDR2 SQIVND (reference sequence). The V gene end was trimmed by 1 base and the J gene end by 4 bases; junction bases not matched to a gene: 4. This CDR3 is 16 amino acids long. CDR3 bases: TGTGCCAGTAGTATAGGTGGACAGGGGAGCACCGGGGAGCTGTTTTTT. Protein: CASSIGGQGSTGELFF. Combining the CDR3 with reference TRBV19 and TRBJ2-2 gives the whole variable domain DGGITQSPKYLFRKEGQNVTLSCEQNLNHDAMYWYRQDPGQGLRLIYYSQIVNDFQKGDIAEGYSVSREKKESFPLTVTSAQKNPTAFYLCASSIGGQGSTGELFFGEGSRLTVL.

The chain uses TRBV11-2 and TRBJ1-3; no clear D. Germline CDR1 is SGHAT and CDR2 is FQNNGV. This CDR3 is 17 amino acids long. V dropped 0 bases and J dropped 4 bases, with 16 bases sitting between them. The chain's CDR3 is CASSLDLQSRLGNTIYF. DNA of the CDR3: TGTGCCAGCAGCTTAGATCTCCAGTCGCGACTCGGAAACACCATATATTTT.